One and the same sample provided the 19 T cell receptor beta chains below, sequenced in a study of Ad26.COV2.S vaccination and SARS-CoV-2 variants. Sequencing was performed with immunoSEQ multiplex PCR; in TCRdb, only in-frame clones are kept and a portion is missing. The sample has 400,000 to 450,000 clones, around 90% seen once. Treatment denoted: roughly 18 received Ad26.COV2.S at low or high dose, single or two shots; about 5 received placebo; per-sample allocation not given. Each sample was drawn 63 days after the first injection (of vaccine or placebo). The material sequenced was peripheral blood, taken in a trial of Ad26.COV2.S vaccine versus placebo. The receptors here all came from a person between 18 and 65 years old who received the Ad26.COV2.S COVID-19 vaccine or a placebo.

V gene TRBV15 combines with J gene TRBJ2-1, with 13 positions matching TRBD2. The germline V gene encodes CDR1 LNHNV and CDR2 YYDKDF (reference sequence). The CDR3 consists of 14 residues. J gave up 11 bases and V 4 bases, and 5 bases lay outside the gene matches. Written as DNA, the CDR3 is TGTGCCACCAGCAAAACCGGGACTAGCGGGAAGCAGTTCTTC. Translating gives CATSKTGTSGKQFF.

This chain uses TRBV10-3 with TRBJ1-1; maybe TRBD1 (5 bases). CDR1 is ENHRY, CDR2 SYGVKD, per germline. Trimming stripped 11 bases from V and 4 bases from J, with 17 bases between. The CDR3 spans 13 residues. For the CDR3, the DNA is TGTGCCTCCGGGGGGACGAGTAGCACTGAAGCTTTCTTT. Encoded protein: CASGGTSSTEAFF.

The CDR3, as DNA: TGTGCCAGCTGCCAGACAGGGACTGGGGCCAACGTCCTGACTTTC. Translation: CASCQTGTGANVLTF. The rearrangement links TRBV27 to TRBJ2-6; 7 bases match TRBD1. CDR3 length: 15 residues. Germline assignment: CDR1 MNHEY and CDR2 SMNVEV (reference sequence). J was trimmed by 2 bases and V by 8 bases; bases with no gene match: 6.

The J gene is TRBJ1-1, the V gene TRBV19; the match to TRBD1 covers 7 bases. The trim removed 5 bases at V and 4 bases at J, leaving 1 base unmatched. The CDR3 extends over 12 amino acids. Germline CDR1 and CDR2: LNHDA and SQIVND (reference sequence). CDR3: CASSAGGTEAFF. CDR3 sequence (DNA): TGTGCCAGTAGTGCAGGGGGCACTGAAGCTTTCTTT.

The V call is TRBV4-2, the J call TRBJ2-7; TRBD2 matches 11 bases. J gave up 2 bases and V 2 bases, and 17 bases lay outside the gene matches. The CDR3 runs to 20 residues. Germline values: CDR1 LGHNA, CDR2 YNFKEQ. The CDR3: CASSQIPPGTSGDFTYEQYF. CDR3 DNA sequence: TGTGCCAGCAGCCAAATTCCCCCGGGGACTAGCGGTGACTTCACCTACGAGCAGTACTTC.

V usage is TRBV6-5 and J usage is TRBJ1-4; no clear D gene. Trimming left V 6 bases short and J 5 bases short, with 16 bases between. CDR3 length: 15 amino acids. The germline V gene has CDR1 MNHEY and CDR2 SVGAGI. The CDR3 DNA is TGTGCCAGCAGGGGCAGACCGCCGGAAAATGAAAAACTGTTTTTT. It specifies CASRGRPPENEKLFF.

The rearrangement uses TRBV3-1 (or the pseudogene TRBV3-2) and TRBJ2-5, with D possibly matching TRBD2 (5 bases). The CDR3 runs to 14 residues. Germline V gene lookup returns CDR1 LGHDT and CDR2 YNNKEL (reference sequence). V lost 3 bases, J lost 5 bases, and 13 bases lay in between. The CDR3: CASSHVEDPETQYF. As DNA, the CDR3 is TGTGCCAGCAGCCATGTGGAGGACCCGGAGACCCAGTACTTC.

The chain is built from TRBV5-6 and TRBJ2-7; 9 bases map to TRBD1. CDR3 length: 17 residues. Trimming at V came to 2 bases and at J to 0 bases, leaving 9 bases not matched to a gene. CDR1 and CDR2 from the germline V gene are SGHDT and YYEEEE. CDR3 in amino acids: CASSFRGTGKNSYEQYF. DNA for the CDR3: TGTGCCAGCAGCTTCAGAGGGACAGGGAAAAACTCCTACGAGCAGTACTTC. The variable domain in full, with the rest retrieved from reference TRBV5-6 and TRBJ2-7, is DAGVTQSPTHLIKTRGQQVTLRCSPKSGHDTVSWYQQALGQGPQFIFQYYEEEERQRGNFPDRFSGHQFPNYSSELNVNALLLGDSALYLCASSFRGTGKNSYEQYFGPGTRLTVT.

This chain connects TRBV4-3 to TRBJ2-3; no definite D call. The length of the CDR3 is 15 residues. Germline V gives CDR1 LGHNA, CDR2 YSLEER. With 0 bases removed from V and 6 bases from J, the gap between germline ends came to 13 bases. The CDR3 loop reads CASSQDHSYTDTQYF. The DNA for the CDR3 is TGCGCCAGCAGCCAAGACCATTCCTACACCGATACGCAGTATTTT.

This chain joins TRBV10-3 and TRBJ2-7, with a possible D match to TRBD1 (8 bases). The germline V and J ends were trimmed by 11 bases and 1 base, with 18 bases remaining between them. CDR3 length: 14 amino acids. Germline lookup yields CDR1 ENHRY and CDR2 SYGVKD. The CDR3 is CASGGGRTSYEQYF. The CDR3 nucleotides read TGTGCCTCAGGGGGCGGGAGAACATCCTACGAGCAGTACTTC.

The chain employs TRBV27 and TRBJ1-2; tentative D call: TRBD1 (5 bases). Trimming shortened V by 8 bases and J by 4 bases, and 14 bases separated the two germline ends. Germline V gene data show CDR1 as MNHEY and CDR2 as SMNVEV (reference sequence). The CDR3 totals 13 residues. CDR3 coding DNA: TGTGCCAGCTGGACAAACCTGGGCTATGGCTACACCTTC. Its protein product is CASWTNLGYGYTF.

The rearrangement links TRBV7-9 to TRBJ2-1; 10 bases align to TRBD2. Germline CDR1 and CDR2: SEHNR and FQNEAQ (reference sequence). The CDR3 is 17 amino acids. V was clipped by 4 bases and J by 8 bases; unmatched bases: 14. The CDR3 loop is CASSSPRAGGPFYEQFF. The CDR3 DNA reads TGTGCCAGCAGCTCCCCACGAGCGGGAGGGCCATTCTATGAGCAGTTCTTC.

This clone was seen a single time. The chain couples TRBV7-2 to TRBJ2-7; 7 nucleotides match TRBD2. The CDR3 is 14 residues long. Trimming cost V 5 bases and J 0 bases; bases outside gene matches: 4. Germline V gene lookup returns CDR1 SGHTA and CDR2 FQGNSA. This chain's CDR3 is CASSPRDYSYEQYF. The DNA for the CDR3 is TGTGCCAGCAGCCCTCGGGACTACTCCTACGAGCAGTACTTC. The full variable domain, in which reference TRBV7-2 and TRBJ2-7 provide the parts outside the CDR3, is GAGVSQSPSNKVTEKGKDVELRCDPISGHTALYWYRQSLGQGLEFLIYFQGNSAPDKSGLPSDRFSAERTGGSVSTLTIQRTQQEDSAVYLCASSPRDYSYEQYFGPGTRLTVT.

At least ten counts were recorded for this clone. The chain joins TRBV5-4 to TRBJ1-1; no clear D. CDR1 and CDR2 (germline): SGHNT, YYREEE (reference sequence). Trimming took 2 bases from V and 4 from J, leaving 6 bases between them. CDR3 length: 12 residues. The CDR3 sequence: CASSFPGTEAFF. CDR3 DNA: TGTGCCAGCAGCTTTCCCGGCACTGAAGCTTTCTTT.

This chain connects TRBV2 to TRBJ1-1; TRBD1 matches 11 bases. The CDR3 is made up of 15 amino acids. Germline-derived CDR1 and CDR2 are SNHLY and FYNNEI. V shed 7 bases and J 5 bases; nucleotides not matched to a gene: 9. The DNA for the CDR3 is TGTGCCAGCACTGGGACAGGGGGTCTAGGAACTGAAGCTTTCTTT. Translation: CASTGTGGLGTEAFF.

The chain recombines TRBV5-8 with TRBJ2-2; TRBD1 aligns across 7 bases. Per the germline V gene, CDR1 is SGHTS and CDR2 is YDEGEE. After removal of 0 bases from V and 6 bases from J, the junction contained 14 bases not matched to a gene. The CDR3 loop spans 18 amino acids. DNA of the CDR3: TGTGCCAGCAGCTTGGGGGACAGAGCAGGTATTTTCGCCGGGGAGCTGTTTTTT. Encoded protein: CASSLGDRAGIFAGELFF.

This chain joins TRBV28 and TRBJ1-5, with D maybe TRBD1 (5 bases). Between the trimmed V and J ends, which lost 3 bases and 4 bases, there was a span of 16 bases. Germline V gives CDR1 MDHEN, CDR2 SYDVKM. The CDR3 length is 16 residues. This CDR3 reads CASSFYPPTGNQPQHF. DNA for the CDR3: TGTGCCAGCAGTTTCTACCCCCCTACAGGTAATCAGCCCCAGCATTTT. The entire variable domain, with the rest obtained from reference TRBV28 and TRBJ1-5, is as follows: DVKVTQSSRYLVKRTGEKVFLECVQDMDHENMFWYRQDPGLGLRLIYFSYDVKMKEKGDIPEGYSVSREKKERFSLILESASTNQTSMYLCASSFYPPTGNQPQHFGDGTRLSIL.

Worth noting for this clone: Additional DNA sequences in this sample encode the identical CDR3. The rearrangement links TRBV12-3 or TRBV12-4 to TRBJ2-3, with D unclear. The CDR3 is 12 amino acids. With 5 bases removed from V and 3 bases from J, the gap between germline ends came to 6 bases. CDR3 residues: CASSPSTDTQYF. CDR3 bases: TGTGCCAGCAGTCCGTCAACAGATACGCAGTATTTT.

This chain links TRBV6-5 with TRBJ2-3, with 14 bases aligning to TRBD2. The V gene end was trimmed by 5 bases and the J gene end by 4 bases; junction bases not matched to a gene: 2. There are 15 residues in the CDR3. CDR1 is MNHEY and CDR2 is SVGAGI in the germline V gene. This chain's CDR3 is CASSRGLAGADTQYF. The CDR3 DNA reads TGTGCCAGCAGTAGGGGACTAGCGGGAGCAGATACGCAGTATTTT.